This passage covers 25 T cell receptor beta chains from one sample sequenced in a study of CD8 T cells in Susac syndrome. With random hexamers, reverse transcription was performed on roughly 0.5 to 1 ug of RNA. Each CDR3 protein is one row after TCRdb ran MiXCR on the immunoSEQ multiplex PCR reads. The sample lists more than 200,000 distinct CDR3 sequences; roughly 90% were seen once. The specimen sequenced was CD8+ T cells from PBMCs. The origin of the receptors is a human donor with multiple sclerosis.

The chain combines TRBV30 with TRBJ2-5; a possible D gene is TRBD1 (6 bases). Trimming left V 5 bases short and J 1 base short, with 8 bases between. From germline, CDR1 is GTSNPN and CDR2 SVGIG (reference sequence). The CDR3 covers 12 residues. The CDR3 region has the DNA TGTGCCTGGCAGGACAGCCAAGAGACCCAGTACTTC. It translates to CAWQDSQETQYF.

The chain carries TRBV7-6 and TRBJ2-1, with D uncertain. Trimming took 4 bases from V and 10 from J, leaving 17 bases between them. There are 14 residues in the CDR3. The germline gives CDR1 SGHVS, CDR2 FNYEAQ. CDR3 DNA sequence: TGTGCCAGCAGCTCTCTAAGTTATCCTCCCGAGCAGTTCTTC. Its protein product is CASSSLSYPPEQFF.

The chain links TRBV30 to TRBJ1-6; a weak D match, TRBD1 (5 bases). V dropped 5 bases and J dropped 0 bases, with 29 bases sitting between them. Germline V lookup: CDR1 GTSNPN, CDR2 SVGIG (reference sequence). This CDR3 comprises 21 residues. In nucleotides, the CDR3 is TGTGCCTGGGTGGAACACAGGTCCTCGGTCCGAAAAAGCTCCTATAATTCACCCCTCCACTTT. Translation: CAWVEHRSSVRKSSYNSPLHF. The full variable domain, with the rest looked up from reference TRBV30 and TRBJ1-6, is SQTIHQWPATLVQPVGSPLSLECTVEGTSNPNLYWYRQAAGRGLQLLFYSVGIGQISSEVPQNLSASRPQDRQFILSSKKLLLSDSGFYLCAWVEHRSSVRKSSYNSPLHFGNGTRLTVT.

This clonotype was observed a single time. This chain links TRBV19 with TRBJ1-3, with TRBD1 matching 8 bases. With V trimmed by 4 bases and J by 3 bases, 11 bases remained unmatched. The length of the CDR3 is 17 residues. Looked up from germline, CDR1 is LNHDA and CDR2 is SQIVND (reference sequence). This chain's CDR3 is CASSTWTGPEVGNTIYF. In nucleotides, the CDR3 is TGTGCCAGTAGTACGTGGACAGGGCCAGAGGTTGGAAACACCATATATTTT.

The rearrangement joins TRBV4-1 to TRBJ1-4, with unresolved D. Trimming removed 1 base at V and 8 bases at J, with 11 bases between. The CDR3 is 14 residues long. The V gene's germline CDR1 is MGHRA and CDR2 YSYEKL. The CDR3 DNA is TGCGCCAGCAGCCAAGCGTTCCGGGGAGAAAAACTGTTTTTT. Protein sequence: CASSQAFRGEKLFF.

The genes are TRBV27 and TRBJ2-7, with D maybe TRBD2 (6 bases). The CDR3 has 12 residues. V lost 6 bases to trimming and J lost 6 bases, with 12 bases between them. Per the germline V gene, CDR1 is MNHEY and CDR2 is SMNVEV (reference sequence). In DNA, the CDR3 is TGTGCCAGCAGGACGGGGGTTGGCGAGCAGTACTTC. Protein: CASRTGVGEQYF.

The chain employs TRBV29-1 and TRBJ2-1, with a weak D call TRBD2 (5 bases). Between the trimmed V and J ends, which lost 0 bases and 10 bases, there was a span of 16 bases. This CDR3 is built from 14 residues. The germline gives CDR1 SQVTM, CDR2 ANQGSEA. CDR3 DNA sequence: TGCAGCGTTGAAGATCGGGGAGTTAGAACAGAGCAGTTCTTC. Amino acid sequence: CSVEDRGVRTEQFF.

V is TRBV10-2 and J is TRBJ2-1; D unclear. The V gene's germline CDR1 is WSHSY and CDR2 SAAADI. V shed 8 bases and J shed 12 bases, with 23 bases lying between them. The CDR3 runs 14 residues. The CDR3, as DNA: TGCGCCAGCTTGGGCTATCGTCAGCCTTGGGGGCAGTTCTTC. As protein: CASLGYRQPWGQFF.

The gene calls are TRBV19 and TRBJ2-1; D call uncertain. The V gene's germline CDR1 is LNHDA and CDR2 SQIVND (reference sequence). The CDR3 totals 12 residues. Trimming cost V 0 bases and J 9 bases, with 6 bases left between them. The DNA of the CDR3 is TGTGCCAGTAGTATAGAAAGGAGTGAGCAGTTCTTC. Translating gives CASSIERSEQFF.

V is TRBV3-1 and J is TRBJ1-2, with 8 positions matching TRBD1. With 4 bases clipped from V and 8 bases from J, the junction kept 15 bases outside the gene matches. The CDR3 totals 16 residues. Germline V CDR1 and CDR2: LGHDT, YNNKEL (reference sequence). The CDR3 loop reads CASSLEGSGTGNGYTF. The DNA of the CDR3 is TGTGCCAGCAGCCTGGAGGGAAGCGGGACAGGTAACGGCTACACCTTC.

This sequence joins TRBV6-5 and TRBJ2-1; the D gene is possibly TRBD1 (7 bases). The CDR3 is 15 residues long. Trimming stripped 4 bases from V and 2 bases from J, with 12 bases between. The germline gives CDR1 MNHEY, CDR2 SVGAGI. The CDR3 DNA follows: TGTGCCAGCAGTTTCGCCAGGGGGGCCTACAATGAGCAGTTCTTC. This encodes CASSFARGAYNEQFF.

The chain recombines TRBV9 with TRBJ2-6; TRBD1 aligns across 10 bases. V shed 3 bases and J 1 base; nucleotides not matched to a gene: 7. The CDR3 is 18 amino acids. Germline V gene lookup returns CDR1 SGDLS and CDR2 YYNGEE. The CDR3 region has the DNA TGTGCCAGCAGCGCCCCGGGGACAGGGGCTTCTGGGGCCAACGTCCTGACTTTC. Its protein is CASSAPGTGASGANVLTF.

The chain employs TRBV14 and TRBJ2-7, with 11 nucleotides matching TRBD2. V trimming: 0 bases; J trimming: 1 base; junction bases outside the gene matches: 5. The CDR3 is 17 residues long. Germline V gives CDR1 SGHDN, CDR2 FVKESK. DNA of the CDR3: TGTGCCAGCAGCCAAGATGGGAGACTAGCGGGATCCTACGAGCAGTACTTC. Its translation is CASSQDGRLAGSYEQYF.

The rearrangement links TRBV27 to TRBJ1-4; 9 positions agree with TRBD1. The CDR3 is 15 residues long. Germline loops: CDR1 MNHEY, CDR2 SMNVEV (reference sequence). The ends lost 6 bases at V and 12 bases at J; junction bases unmatched: 14. CDR3: CASSPTRDREIELFF. CDR3 DNA sequence: TGTGCCAGCAGCCCAACCCGGGACAGGGAAATCGAACTGTTTTTT.

The rearrangement links TRBV3-1 to TRBJ2-7; possibly TRBD2 for D (5 bases). The V and J ends lost 0 bases and 0 bases respectively, with 18 bases between them. The germline V gene encodes CDR1 LGHDT and CDR2 YNNKEL (reference sequence). The CDR3 covers 18 residues. The CDR3 loop is CASSQDGRRAESSYEQYF. DNA for the CDR3: TGTGCCAGCAGCCAAGATGGACGGCGGGCTGAGAGCTCCTACGAGCAGTACTTC.

The chain carries TRBV25-1 and TRBJ2-7, with 8 bases fitting TRBD1. This CDR3 is built from 13 residues. The V segment lost 5 bases and the J segment 5 bases; nucleotides outside the gene matches: 5. The V gene's germline CDR1 is MGHDK and CDR2 SYGVNS. As DNA, the CDR3 is TGTGCCAGCAGTCCCCAGGGGGCCAACGAGCAGTACTTC. This gives the protein CASSPQGANEQYF.

In the case of this clonotype: Germline is not matched at one junction end, which may reflect a read error. In nucleotides, the CDR3 is TGTGCCAGCAGCTTGAGAGGGCTCGTCCCAATAATGTCCTTC. Amino acid sequence: CASSLRGLVPIMSF. This chain uses TRBV13 with TRBJ2-1; D is possibly TRBD2 (5 bases). There are 14 residues in the CDR3. In germline, CDR1 is PRHDT, CDR2 FYEKMQ (reference sequence).

The rearrangement joins TRBV12-3 or TRBV12-4 to TRBJ1-1; maybe TRBD1 (6 bases). Trimming stripped 6 bases from V and 7 bases from J, with 15 bases between. This CDR3 region has 13 residues. The CDR3, as DNA: TGTGCCAGCAGGACCTCCGACAGGTTTGAAGCTTTCTTT. Its translation: CASRTSDRFEAFF.

The chain combines TRBV12-3 or TRBV12-4 with TRBJ2-6; D is possibly TRBD1 or TRBD2 (6 bases each). Trimming took off 3 bases at V and 0 bases at J, with 12 bases between the two ends. This CDR3 region has 17 residues. This CDR3 is CASSFGGAGSGANVLTF. CDR3 nucleotides: TGTGCCAGCAGTTTCGGGGGCGCGGGCTCTGGGGCCAACGTCCTGACTTTC.

The chain has TRBV5-1 and TRBJ2-5; the match to TRBD1 covers 9 bases. Germline V CDR1 and CDR2: SGHRS, YFSETQ. The junction had 9 bases not matched to a gene; V was cut back by 4 bases and J by 5 bases. The CDR3 consists of 15 residues. This CDR3 reads CASSPGQGSGETQYF. The CDR3 nucleotides are TGCGCCAGCAGCCCGGGACAGGGCTCGGGGGAGACCCAGTACTTC.

The chain carries TRBV6-5 and TRBJ2-1, with D perhaps being TRBD1 or TRBD2 (5 bases each). The CDR3 spans 15 residues. Germline V CDR1 and CDR2: MNHEY, SVGAGI. The ends were cut back, 6 bases at V and 3 bases at J, with 15 bases in the middle. For the CDR3, the DNA is TGTGCCAGCAGCCCTCGTGAGGGGCTCTACAATGAGCAGTTCTTC. Translating it yields CASSPREGLYNEQFF.

The chain combines TRBV14 with TRBJ2-4, with D unclear. The CDR3 is made up of 14 amino acids. Germline V gene lookup returns CDR1 SGHDN and CDR2 FVKESK. Trimming left V 1 base short and J 7 bases short, with 11 bases between. The CDR3 here is CASSQAGIENIQYF. CDR3 sequence (DNA): TGTGCCAGCAGCCAAGCTGGAATAGAGAACATTCAGTACTTC.

The CDR3 loop is CASMGPTGELFF. The CDR3 region has the DNA TGTGCCAGCATGGGTCCAACCGGGGAGCTGTTTTTT. V is TRBV9 and J is TRBJ2-2, with D hard to call. V lost 6 bases to trimming and J lost 5 bases, with 8 bases between them. In germline, CDR1 is SGDLS, CDR2 YYNGEE. The CDR3 covers 12 residues. Drawing the rest from reference TRBV9 and TRBJ2-2, the complete variable domain is DSGVTQTPKHLITATGQRVTLRCSPRSGDLSVYWYQQSLDQGLQFLIQYYNGEERAKGNILERFSAQQFPDLHSELNLSSLELGDSALYFCASMGPTGELFFGEGSRLTVL.

This sequence joins TRBV29-1 and TRBJ1-2, with TRBD1 as a possible D gene (5 bases). V was trimmed by 3 bases and J by 3 bases, leaving 8 bases between them. The germline V gene encodes CDR1 SQVTM and CDR2 ANQGSEA. The CDR3 is 12 amino acids. The chain's CDR3 is CSVDQGYYGYTF. For the CDR3, the DNA is TGCAGCGTTGATCAGGGATACTATGGCTACACCTTC.

V and J are TRBV27 and TRBJ2-7, with D perhaps TRBD1 (6 bases). Trimming pared 5 bases from V and 1 base from J, leaving 12 bases between. CDR3 length equals 14 residues. CDR1 and CDR2 from the germline V gene are MNHEY and SMNVEV (reference sequence). CDR3 coding DNA: TGTGCCAGCAGTCCCGTGGGGGCGTCCTACGAGCAGTACTTC. As protein: CASSPVGASYEQYF.